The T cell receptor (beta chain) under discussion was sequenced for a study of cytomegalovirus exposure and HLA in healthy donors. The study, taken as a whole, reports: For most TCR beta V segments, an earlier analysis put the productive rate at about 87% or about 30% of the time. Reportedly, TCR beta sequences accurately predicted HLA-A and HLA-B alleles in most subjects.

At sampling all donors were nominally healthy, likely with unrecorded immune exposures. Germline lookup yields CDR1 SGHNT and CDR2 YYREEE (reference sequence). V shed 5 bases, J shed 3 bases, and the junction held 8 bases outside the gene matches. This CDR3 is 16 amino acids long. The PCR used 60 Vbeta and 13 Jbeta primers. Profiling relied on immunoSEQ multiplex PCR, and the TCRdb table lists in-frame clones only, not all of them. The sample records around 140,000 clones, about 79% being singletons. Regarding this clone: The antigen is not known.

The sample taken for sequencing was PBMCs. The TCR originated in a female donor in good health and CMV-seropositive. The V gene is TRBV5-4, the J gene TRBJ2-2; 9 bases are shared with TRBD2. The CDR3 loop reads CASRNYSGSHTGELFF. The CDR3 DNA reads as TGTGCCAGCAGGAATTATAGCGGGAGCCACACCGGGGAGCTGTTTTTT.